The 7 T cell receptor beta chains in this list originate from one sample, sequenced in a study of blood T cell repertoires in COVID-19. Method: immunoSEQ multiplex PCR; TCRdb's copy keeps in-frame clones and lacks some. The table records 100,000 or so clones, about 90% of them present only once. The sample comprised peripheral blood. All receptors derive from a man aged 50 or older with acute or convalescent COVID-19.

This chain uses TRBV27 with TRBJ2-7; 10 nucleotides align to TRBD1. Germline CDR1 MNHEY, CDR2 SMNVEV (reference sequence). V shed 4 bases and J 6 bases; nucleotides not matched to a gene: 3. The CDR3 is 13 residues long. DNA of the CDR3: TGTGCCAGCAGTTCGCGGACAGGGGGCGAGCAGTACTTC. It encodes CASSSRTGGEQYF.

The chain joins TRBV3-1 (or the pseudogene TRBV3-2) to TRBJ2-3, with a possible D match to TRBD1 (6 bases). The CDR3 totals 14 residues. Germline V gives CDR1 LGHDT, CDR2 YNNKEL (reference sequence). Between the trimmed V and J ends, which lost 4 bases and 1 base, there was a span of 9 bases. This CDR3 is CASSLRQGTDTQYF. Here the CDR3 DNA reads TGTGCCAGCAGCCTTAGACAGGGCACAGATACGCAGTATTTT.

The chain combines TRBV7-2 with TRBJ2-3, with TRBD2 matching over 10 bases. The V segment lost 1 base and the J segment 5 bases; nucleotides outside the gene matches: 3. Germline V gene data show CDR1 as SGHTA and CDR2 as FQGNSA. The CDR3 totals 15 residues. CDR3 protein: CASSLEASGGDTQYF. The CDR3 DNA reads TGTGCCAGCAGCTTAGAGGCTAGCGGGGGAGATACGCAGTATTTT.

This clone has a single count. The chain uses TRBV18 and TRBJ1-3, with a tentative D call TRBD1 (5 bases). This CDR3 is built from 14 residues. From germline, CDR1 is KGHSH and CDR2 LQKENI. Trimming pared 4 bases from V and 7 bases from J, leaving 14 bases between. The CDR3 coding sequence is TGTGCCAGCTCACGAGAGACAGTGGTCAACACCATATATTTT. Amino acids: CASSRETVVNTIYF.

V gene TRBV5-1 combines with J gene TRBJ2-2; 10 nucleotides line up with TRBD1. The germline gives CDR1 SGHRS, CDR2 YFSETQ. The CDR3 consists of 15 residues. The J segment lost 6 bases and the V segment lost 3 bases, leaving 5 bases of the junction unmatched. DNA of the CDR3: TGCGCCAGCAGCTGGAAGGACAGGGGGTCCGGGGAGCTGTTTTTT. Its protein is CASSWKDRGSGELFF.

The CDR3 spells CASKKGVNQPQHF. In DNA, the CDR3 is TGTGCCAGCAAGAAAGGGGTAAATCAGCCCCAGCATTTT. The genes are TRBV12-3 or TRBV12-4 and TRBJ1-5; maybe TRBD1 (5 bases). V was clipped by 7 bases and J by 4 bases, with 11 bases between them. CDR3 size: 13 residues.

The V call is TRBV6-4, the J call TRBJ2-1; the match to TRBD2 covers 10 bases. The germline CDR1 and CDR2 sequences are MRHNA and SNTAGT. Trimming cost V 8 bases and J 9 bases; bases outside gene matches: 7. The CDR3 totals 13 residues. The CDR3 DNA reads as TGTGCCAGCGGGAGACTAGCGGGCGGTGAGCAGTTCTTC. This sequence encodes CASGRLAGGEQFF.